Listed below are T cell receptor beta chains from one sample, sequenced in a study of blood T cell dynamics during melanoma immunotherapy. Profiled with immunoSEQ multiplex PCR; TCRdb holds only in-frame clones, not every one. The sample consists of about 15,000 clones, roughly 89% of them appearing once. This sample comprised blood, obtained from a patient treated with checkpoint blockade. Receptors were obtained from a human donor with melanoma. CDR3s include the opening cysteine and the closing phenylalanine or tryptophan. The D gene is left open where the match is weak. For some rows the clone size is stated as once, few or many, or as a class when expanded; others skip it.

j_call v_call clone_size d_call cdr3_nt cdr3_aa
TRBJ1-3 TRBV28 . TRBD1 TGTGCCAGCAGTACCGCCGGGACAGCTGGAAACACCATATATTTT CASSTAGTAGNTIYF
TRBJ1-4 TRBV4-3 . . TGCGCCAGCAGCCAAGCACCGGCGCCAACTAATGAAAAACTGTTTTTT CASSQAPAPTNEKLFF
TRBJ2-7 TRBV2 . . TGTGCCAGCAGTGAAGGCAGCTACGAGCAGTACTTC CASSEGSYEQYF
TRBJ2-1 TRBV14 once . TGTGCCAGCAGCATACAAGTAGAGCAGTTCTTC CASSIQVEQFF
TRBJ1-4 TRBV6-6 . . TGTGCCAGCAGCGGCCGGGGGCTAGGAGAAAAACTGTTTTTT CASSGRGLGEKLFF
TRBJ1-1 TRBV18 few . TGTGCCAGCTCAGACAGAATAATGAACACTGAAGCTTTCTTT CASSDRIMNTEAFF
TRBJ2-7 TRBV28 . TRBD1 TGTGCCAGCAGCCCACAGGGGCCCTCCTACGAGCAGTACTTC CASSPQGPSYEQYF
TRBJ1-1 TRBV25-1 . . TGTGCCAGCAGTATAGGTTTGAGGGCCACTTTCTTT CASSIGLRATFF
TRBJ1-1 TRBV28 . . TGTGCCAGCAGTTTTAAGGGTTTAGGTCGATACATGAACACTGAAGCTTTCTTT CASSFKGLGRYMNTEAFF
TRBJ2-2 TRBV5-1 . . TGCGCCAGCAGCTTGCTGGCAGACACCGGGGAGCTGTTTTTT CASSLLADTGELFF
TRBJ2-2 TRBV9 . TRBD1 TGTGCCAGCAGCCCGGGACAGGGTCGGACCGGGGAGCTGTTTTTT CASSPGQGRTGELFF
TRBJ1-5 TRBV28 . . TGTGCCAGCAGTTTACTTACCGGGTCCAATCAGCCCCAGCATTTT CASSLLTGSNQPQHF
TRBJ2-2 TRBV19 . . TGTGCCAGTACCCGGACTGGAACCGGGGAGCTGTTTTTT CASTRTGTGELFF
TRBJ2-1 TRBV11-2 . TRBD2 TGTGCCAGCAGCTCCGAAGGACTAGCGGCACGAAATGAGCAGTTCTTC CASSSEGLAARNEQFF
TRBJ1-6 TRBV6-5 . . TGTGCCAGCAGTTACATTCAGGGAAGTAATTCACCCCTCCACTTT CASSYIQGSNSPLHF
TRBJ2-5 TRBV7-2 . . TGTGCCAGCAGCCCGGACTATTTTCCGGGGGAGACCCAGTACTTC CASSPDYFPGETQYF
TRBJ2-1 TRBV4-3 . TRBD1 TGCGCCAGCAGCCAAGATCGGGACAGGGTGGTCGATGAGCAGTTCTTC CASSQDRDRVVDEQFF
TRBJ2-5 TRBV19 . TRBD1 TGTGCCAGTAATCAGGGACAGGGTGGGGAGACCCAGTACTTC CASNQGQGGETQYF
TRBJ1-1 TRBV6-6 . TRBD1 TGTGCCAGCAGTTCCGGGACAGGGGCGAAAGCTTTCTTT CASSSGTGAKAFF
TRBJ2-7 TRBV4-2 . TRBD2 TGTGCCAGCAGCCAAGGGATTACTAGCGGGGTTCCCTACGAGCAGTACTTC CASSQGITSGVPYEQYF
TRBJ2-3 TRBV7-2 once TRBD2 TGTGCCAGCAGCTTAGCGCGTATGGAAGCGGGAGGGCCAGATACGCAGTATTTT CASSLARMEAGGPDTQYF
TRBJ1-2 TRBV18 . TRBD1 TGTGCCAGCTCACCAACGAGTGTGGGACAGGGGAAAACGTATGGCTACACCTTC CASSPTSVGQGKTYGYTF
TRBJ1-6 TRBV2 . . TGTGCCAGCAGTCTCCCGGTGCCGAATTCACCCCTCCACTTT CASSLPVPNSPLHF
TRBJ1-1 TRBV9 . . TGTGCCAGCAGCCTAGATGGATTCCTGGGGACTGAAGCTTTCTTT CASSLDGFLGTEAFF
TRBJ1-1 TRBV7-9 . . TGTGCCAGCAGCTTAGAGTGGGCCGGGACTGAAGCTTTCTTT CASSLEWAGTEAFF
TRBJ1-1 TRBV2 . . TGTGCCAGCAGACCACAGCTCATGAACACTGAAGCTTTCTTT CASRPQLMNTEAFF
TRBJ2-1 TRBV6-5 . . TGTGCCAGCAGTTACTCGCTCCTTGCAAGGAATGAGCAGTTCTTC CASSYSLLARNEQFF
TRBJ2-3 TRBV27 . TRBD2 TGTGCCAGCAGTCCGGGACTAGCGGGAGTTGGGCATACGCAGTATTTT CASSPGLAGVGHTQYF
TRBJ1-5 TRBV5-3 . TRBD1 TGTGCCAGAAGCTTCGGGACAGGGTACCAGCCCCAGCATTTT CARSFGTGYQPQHF
TRBJ1-1 TRBV7-7 few . TGTGCTAGCAGCCAAGGGGGAAGTTTTGGATCTTTCTTT CASSQGGSFGSFF
TRBJ1-3 TRBV2 . . TGTGCCAGCAGTTTACAGGGTAGGGCTCCTGGAAACACCATATATTTT CASSLQGRAPGNTIYF
TRBJ2-5 TRBV11-3 . . TGTGCCAGCAGCTTCGGGGGCTCGGTAGAGACCCAGTACTTC CASSFGGSVETQYF
TRBJ2-7 TRBV28 . TRBD2 TGTGCCAGCACCGGCGGGGGGAGCCACGAGCAGTACTTC CASTGGGSHEQYF
TRBJ2-2 TRBV5-1 . TRBD1 TGCGCCAGCAGCACCGGGACAGGGGGCACCGGGGAGCTGTTTTTT CASSTGTGGTGELFF
TRBJ2-1 TRBV4-2 . . TGTGCCAGCAGCCAAGGGAGGCGGGATGAGCAGTTCTTC CASSQGRRDEQFF